The clone carrying this T cell receptor beta chain occurred a few times. The antigen remains undetermined. The treatment: roughly 19 received Ad26.COV2.S at low or high dose, single or two shots; a few received placebo; per-sample allocation not given. On day 63 after the first injection, vaccine and placebo recipients gave samples. The record originates from a study of Ad26.COV2.S vaccination and SARS-CoV-2 variants. Study details: Participants got Ad26.COV2.S intramuscularly, once or twice 56 days apart.

V was clipped by 2 bases and J by 3 bases, with 11 bases between them. The CDR3 totals 15 residues. Germline V lookup: CDR1 SNHLY, CDR2 FYNNEI. Generated by immunoSEQ multiplex PCR, the TCRdb table keeps only in-frame clones and is missing some. The sample contains 300,000 to 400,000 clones, 70% to 90% of which appear only once. Overall study results and limits: Quantification of TCR breadth and depth may have yielded underestimates of total T cell responses.

Source: peripheral blood, taken in a trial of Ad26.COV2.S vaccine versus placebo. The receptor was isolated from a person aged 18 to 59 who received the Ad26.COV2.S COVID-19 vaccine or a placebo. This chain uses TRBV2 with TRBJ1-5; no definite D call. Here the CDR3 reads CASSELSQLNQPQHF. CDR3 coding DNA: TGTGCCAGCAGTGAATTGTCCCAACTCAATCAGCCCCAGCATTTT.